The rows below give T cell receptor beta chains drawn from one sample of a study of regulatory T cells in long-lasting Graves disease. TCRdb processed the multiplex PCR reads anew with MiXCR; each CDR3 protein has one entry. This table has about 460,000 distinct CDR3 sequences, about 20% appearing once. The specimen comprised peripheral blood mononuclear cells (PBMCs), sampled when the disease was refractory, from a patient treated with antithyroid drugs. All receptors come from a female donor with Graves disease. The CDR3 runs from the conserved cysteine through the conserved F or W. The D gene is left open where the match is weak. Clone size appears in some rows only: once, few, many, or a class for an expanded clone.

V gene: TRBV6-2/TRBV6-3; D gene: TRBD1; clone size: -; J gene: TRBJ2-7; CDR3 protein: CASSQPQIGQATSSYEQYF; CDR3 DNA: TGTGCCAGCAGCCAACCGCAAATTGGACAGGCTACGTCCTCCTACGAGCAGTACTTC
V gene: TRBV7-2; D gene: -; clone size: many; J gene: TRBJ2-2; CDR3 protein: CASSPEGTGELFF; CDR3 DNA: TGTGCCAGCAGCCCCGAGGGCACCGGGGAGCTGTTTTTT
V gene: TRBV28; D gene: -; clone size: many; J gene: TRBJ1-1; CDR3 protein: CASSYTPRWENTEAFF; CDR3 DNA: TGTGCCAGCAGTTATACACCCAGGTGGGAGAACACTGAAGCTTTCTTT
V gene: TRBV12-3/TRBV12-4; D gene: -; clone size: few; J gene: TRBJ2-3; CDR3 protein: CASTSGKSSTDTQYF; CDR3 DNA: TGTGCCAGCACCTCGGGGAAGTCTAGCACAGATACGCAGTATTTT
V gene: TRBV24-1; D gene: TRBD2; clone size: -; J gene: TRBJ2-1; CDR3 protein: CATSDLSGSRSNEQFF; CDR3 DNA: TGTGCCACCAGTGACCTTAGCGGGAGTCGGTCGAATGAGCAGTTCTTC
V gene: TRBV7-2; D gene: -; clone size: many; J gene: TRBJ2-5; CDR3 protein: CASSPIRGRATQYF; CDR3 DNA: TGTGCCAGCAGCCCTATCAGGGGGAGGGCGACCCAGTACTTC
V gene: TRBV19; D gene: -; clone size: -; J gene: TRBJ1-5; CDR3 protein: CASSTGIQPQHF; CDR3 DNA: TGTGCCAGTAGTACAGGGATCCAGCCCCAGCATTTT
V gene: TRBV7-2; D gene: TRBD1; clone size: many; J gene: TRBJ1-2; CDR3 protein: CASSQAGTGSGYTF; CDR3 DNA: TGTGCCAGCAGCCAAGCCGGGACAGGGAGTGGCTACACCTTC
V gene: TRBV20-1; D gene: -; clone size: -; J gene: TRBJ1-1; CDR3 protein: CSATPPERAEAFF; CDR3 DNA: TGCAGTGCCACGCCACCGGAGCGGGCTGAAGCTTTCTTT
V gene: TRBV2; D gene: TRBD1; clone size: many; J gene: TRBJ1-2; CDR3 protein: CASSFRGGTGGLGYTF; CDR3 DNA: TGTGCCAGCAGTTTCCGAGGAGGGACAGGGGGCCTTGGCTACACCTTC
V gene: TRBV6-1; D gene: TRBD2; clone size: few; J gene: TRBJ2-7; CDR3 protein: CASSKTSGGDLLYEQYF; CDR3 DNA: TGTGCCAGCAGTAAGACTAGCGGGGGGGATTTGCTGTACGAGCAGTACTTC
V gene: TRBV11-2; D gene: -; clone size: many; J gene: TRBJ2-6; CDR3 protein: CASSPPDSGANVLTF; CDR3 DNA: TGTGCCAGCAGCCCCCCAGACTCTGGGGCCAACGTCCTGACTTTC
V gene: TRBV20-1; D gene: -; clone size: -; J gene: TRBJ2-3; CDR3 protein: CSATGAVVSTDTQYF; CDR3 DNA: TGCAGTGCTACAGGTGCAGTAGTGAGCACAGATACGCAGTATTTT
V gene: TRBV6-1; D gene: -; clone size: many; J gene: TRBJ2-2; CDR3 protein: CASSEALETGELFF; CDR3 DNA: TGTGCCAGCAGTGAAGCGCTGGAAACCGGGGAGCTGTTTTTT
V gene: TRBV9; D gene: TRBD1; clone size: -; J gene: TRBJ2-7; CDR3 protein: CASSPLSGQGANEQYF; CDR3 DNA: TGTGCCAGCAGCCCTCTATCGGGACAGGGGGCGAACGAGCAGTACTTC
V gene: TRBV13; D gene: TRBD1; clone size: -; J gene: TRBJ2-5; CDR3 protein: CASKPRGTAEETQYF; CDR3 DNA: TGTGCCAGCAAGCCCCGAGGGACAGCCGAAGAGACCCAGTACTTC
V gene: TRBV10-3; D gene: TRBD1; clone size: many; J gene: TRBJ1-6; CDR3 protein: CAISESPQTGPDNSPLHF; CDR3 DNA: TGTGCCATCAGTGAGTCCCCTCAGACAGGGCCGGATAATTCACCCCTCCACTTT
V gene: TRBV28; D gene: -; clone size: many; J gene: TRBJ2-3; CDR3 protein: CASSPDTDTQYF; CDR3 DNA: TGTGCCAGCAGCCCGGACACAGATACGCAGTATTTT
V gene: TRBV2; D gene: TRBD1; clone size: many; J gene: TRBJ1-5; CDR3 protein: CASSLQGLEQPQHF; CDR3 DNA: TGTGCCAGCAGTCTACAGGGGTTGGAGCAGCCCCAGCATTTT
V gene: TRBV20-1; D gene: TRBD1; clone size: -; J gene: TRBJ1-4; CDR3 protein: CSAPDRGTNEKLFF; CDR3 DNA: TGCAGTGCTCCCGACAGGGGAACTAATGAAAAACTGTTTTTT
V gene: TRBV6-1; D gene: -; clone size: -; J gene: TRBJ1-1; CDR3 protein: CASSHRYTEAFF; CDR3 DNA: TGTGCCAGCAGCCACAGATACACTGAAGCTTTCTTT
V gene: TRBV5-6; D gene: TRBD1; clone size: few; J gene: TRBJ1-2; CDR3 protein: CASSWDSSNYGYTF; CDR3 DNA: TGTGCCAGCAGCTGGGACAGCTCTAACTATGGCTACACCTTC
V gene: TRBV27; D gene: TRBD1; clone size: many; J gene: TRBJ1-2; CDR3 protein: CASRPDRGRGYTF; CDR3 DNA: TGTGCCAGCAGACCCGACAGGGGGAGAGGCTACACCTTC
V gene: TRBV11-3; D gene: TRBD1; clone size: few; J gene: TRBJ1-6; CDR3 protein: CASSSSGQDSPLHF; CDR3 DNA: TGTGCCAGCAGCTCCTCCGGACAGGATTCACCCCTCCACTTT
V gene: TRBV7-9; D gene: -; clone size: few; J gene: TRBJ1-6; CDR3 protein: CASSLVPGSYNSPLHF; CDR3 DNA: TGTGCCAGCAGCTTAGTTCCAGGGTCCTATAATTCACCCCTCCACTTT
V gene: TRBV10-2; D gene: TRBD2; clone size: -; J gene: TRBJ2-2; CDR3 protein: CASSLGTSGVVGELFF; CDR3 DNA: TGCGCCAGCAGCCTAGGGACTAGCGGGGTGGTCGGGGAGCTGTTTTTT
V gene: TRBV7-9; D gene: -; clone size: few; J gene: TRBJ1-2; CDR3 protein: CASSGPMDRSF; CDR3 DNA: TGTGCCAGCAGCGGCCCGATGGACAGAAGCTTC
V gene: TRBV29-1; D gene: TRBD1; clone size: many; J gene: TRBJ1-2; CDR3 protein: CSVIAQGANYGYTF; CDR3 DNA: TGCAGCGTTATCGCCCAGGGGGCTAACTATGGCTACACCTTC
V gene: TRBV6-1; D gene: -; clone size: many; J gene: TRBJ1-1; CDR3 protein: CASIPGPANTEAFF; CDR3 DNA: TGTGCCAGCATTCCGGGACCAGCGAACACTGAAGCTTTCTTT
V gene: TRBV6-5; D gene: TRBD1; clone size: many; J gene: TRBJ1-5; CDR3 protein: CASSYSGTGYHF; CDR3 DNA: TGTGCCAGCAGTTACTCAGGGACAGGGTACCATTTT
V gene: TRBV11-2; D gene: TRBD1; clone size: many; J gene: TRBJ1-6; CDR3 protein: CASSLQGANSPLHF; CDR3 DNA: TGTGCCAGCAGCTTACAGGGGGCGAATTCACCCCTCCACTTT
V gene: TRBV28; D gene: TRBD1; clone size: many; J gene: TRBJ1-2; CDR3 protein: CASSFYAGQGTDYGYTF; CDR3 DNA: TGTGCCAGCAGTTTCTACGCGGGACAGGGGACCGACTATGGCTACACCTTC
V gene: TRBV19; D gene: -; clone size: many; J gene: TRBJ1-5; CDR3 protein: CASSIDRYSNQPQHF; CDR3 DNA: TGTGCCAGTAGTATAGATCGGTATAGCAATCAGCCCCAGCATTTT
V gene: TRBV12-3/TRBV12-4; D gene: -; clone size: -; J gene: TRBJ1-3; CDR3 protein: CASSTTFRVRGNTIYF; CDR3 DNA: TGTGCCAGCAGTACTACTTTCAGGGTTCGTGGAAACACCATATATTTT
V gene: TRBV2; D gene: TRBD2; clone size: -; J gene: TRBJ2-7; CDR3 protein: CASSDRSGRAIEQYF; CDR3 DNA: TGTGCCAGCAGTGATCGCAGCGGGAGGGCGATCGAGCAGTACTTC
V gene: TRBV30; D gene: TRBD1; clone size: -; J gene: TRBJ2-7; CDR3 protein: CAWRQGASYEQYF; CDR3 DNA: TGTGCCTGGAGACAGGGGGCCTCCTACGAGCAGTACTTC
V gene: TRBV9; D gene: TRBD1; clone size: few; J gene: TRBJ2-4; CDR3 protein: CASSDRQGESKNIQYF; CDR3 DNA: TGTGCCAGCAGCGACCGACAGGGGGAATCCAAAAACATTCAGTACTTC
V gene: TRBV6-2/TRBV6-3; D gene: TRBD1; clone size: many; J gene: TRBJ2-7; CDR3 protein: CASKGGTGGYEQYF; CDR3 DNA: TGTGCCAGCAAGGGAGGCACAGGGGGCTACGAGCAGTACTTC
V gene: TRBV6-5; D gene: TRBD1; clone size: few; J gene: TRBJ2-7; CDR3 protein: CASSSGQGAVYEQYF; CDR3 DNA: TGTGCCAGCAGTTCCGGACAGGGTGCTGTCTACGAGCAGTACTTC
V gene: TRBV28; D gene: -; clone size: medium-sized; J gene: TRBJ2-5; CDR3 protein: CASSLVETQYF; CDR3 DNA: TGTGCCAGCAGTTTAGTGGAGACCCAGTACTTC
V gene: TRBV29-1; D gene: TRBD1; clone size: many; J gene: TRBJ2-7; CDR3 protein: CSPPPTGDYEQYF; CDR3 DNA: TGCAGCCCGCCCCCCACAGGGGATTACGAGCAGTACTTC
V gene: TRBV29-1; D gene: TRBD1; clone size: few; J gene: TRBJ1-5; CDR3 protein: CSVGNRGGNQPQHF; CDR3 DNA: TGCAGCGTTGGGAACAGGGGAGGCAATCAGCCCCAGCATTTT
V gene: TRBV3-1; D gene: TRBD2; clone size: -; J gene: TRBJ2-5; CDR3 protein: CASSQGPRTSGRARETQYF; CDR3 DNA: TGTGCCAGCAGCCAAGGGCCCCGGACTAGCGGGAGGGCCCGGGAGACCCAGTACTTC
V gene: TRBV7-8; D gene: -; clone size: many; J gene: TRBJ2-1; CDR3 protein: CASSLGGGSYNEQFF; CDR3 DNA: TGTGCCAGCAGCTTAGGTGGGGGCTCCTACAATGAGCAGTTCTTC
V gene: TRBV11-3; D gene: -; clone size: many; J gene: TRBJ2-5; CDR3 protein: CASSPGWQRETQYF; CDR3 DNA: TGTGCCAGCAGCCCAGGGTGGCAGCGGGAGACCCAGTACTTC
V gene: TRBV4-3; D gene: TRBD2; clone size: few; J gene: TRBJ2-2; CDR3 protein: CASSQLGLLNTGELFF; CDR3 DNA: TGCGCCAGCAGCCAATTGGGACTATTGAACACCGGGGAGCTGTTTTTT
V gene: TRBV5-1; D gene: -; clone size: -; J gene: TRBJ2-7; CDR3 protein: CASSPPGAEQYF; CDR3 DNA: TGCGCCAGCAGCCCACCAGGGGCCGAGCAGTACTTC
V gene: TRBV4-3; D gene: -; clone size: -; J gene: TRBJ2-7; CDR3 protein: CASSHGPGLQSYEQYF; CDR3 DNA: TGCGCCAGCAGCCACGGGCCGGGACTGCAATCCTACGAGCAGTACTTC
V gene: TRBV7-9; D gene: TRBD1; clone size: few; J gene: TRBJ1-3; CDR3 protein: CASSRGQYSGNTIYF; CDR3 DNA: TGTGCCAGCAGCCGGGGACAGTACTCTGGAAACACCATATATTTT
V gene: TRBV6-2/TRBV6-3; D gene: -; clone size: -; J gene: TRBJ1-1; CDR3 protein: CASSYSVANTEAFF; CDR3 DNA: TGTGCCAGCAGTTACTCGGTAGCGAACACTGAAGCTTTCTTT
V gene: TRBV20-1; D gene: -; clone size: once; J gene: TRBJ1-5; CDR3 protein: CSAAGGGNQPQHF; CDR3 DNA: TGCAGTGCTGCCGGGGGGGGCAATCAGCCCCAGCATTTT
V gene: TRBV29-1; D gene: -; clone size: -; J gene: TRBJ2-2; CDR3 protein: CSAQGAAGELFF; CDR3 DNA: TGCAGCGCCCAAGGGGCGGCCGGGGAGCTGTTTTTT
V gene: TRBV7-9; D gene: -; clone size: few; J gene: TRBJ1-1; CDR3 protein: CASSSTTLQHFKGNTEAFF; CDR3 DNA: TGTGCCAGCAGCTCGACGACCCTTCAACATTTTAAAGGGAACACTGAAGCTTTCTTT
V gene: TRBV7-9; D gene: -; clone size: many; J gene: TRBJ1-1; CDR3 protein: CASSVLDGTEAFF; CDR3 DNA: TGTGCCAGCAGCGTCCTCGACGGGACTGAAGCTTTCTTT
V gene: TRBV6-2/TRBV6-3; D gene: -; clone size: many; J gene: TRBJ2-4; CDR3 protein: CASSYSSQGDIQYF; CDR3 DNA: TGTGCCAGCAGTTACTCGTCTCAGGGAGACATTCAGTACTTC